This T cell receptor (beta chain) was observed in a study of blood T cells in healthy people across ages. At the level of the study: For every two T cells, template switching captured about one barcoded beta molecule.

Study-level points and caveats: Naive T cell percentage showed a strong correlation with the diversity of TCR beta. The study regarded diversity estimates from one million T cells as underestimates.

As for this clonotype: No antigen is known for it.

A second PCR, run for about 6 to 11 cycles, used a sample-barcoded 5' primer plus a J-beta primer mix. TCRdb processed the 5' RACE reads anew with MiXCR; each CDR3 protein has one entry. The table includes about 1.8 million distinct CDR3 sequences, around half detected once. This sequence was found in a woman between 35 and 50 years old in good health. The sequenced material came from blood.

The CDR3 here is CASSFDLTQETQYF. The CDR3 nucleotides read TGTGCCAGCAGCTTCGACTTGACACAAGAGACCCAGTACTTC. J is TRBJ2-5 and V is TRBV7-9, with unresolved D. Deletions cut 3 bases from V and 2 bases from J, with 10 bases between. Looked up from germline, CDR1 is SEHNR and CDR2 is FQNEAQ (reference sequence). The CDR3 covers 14 residues.